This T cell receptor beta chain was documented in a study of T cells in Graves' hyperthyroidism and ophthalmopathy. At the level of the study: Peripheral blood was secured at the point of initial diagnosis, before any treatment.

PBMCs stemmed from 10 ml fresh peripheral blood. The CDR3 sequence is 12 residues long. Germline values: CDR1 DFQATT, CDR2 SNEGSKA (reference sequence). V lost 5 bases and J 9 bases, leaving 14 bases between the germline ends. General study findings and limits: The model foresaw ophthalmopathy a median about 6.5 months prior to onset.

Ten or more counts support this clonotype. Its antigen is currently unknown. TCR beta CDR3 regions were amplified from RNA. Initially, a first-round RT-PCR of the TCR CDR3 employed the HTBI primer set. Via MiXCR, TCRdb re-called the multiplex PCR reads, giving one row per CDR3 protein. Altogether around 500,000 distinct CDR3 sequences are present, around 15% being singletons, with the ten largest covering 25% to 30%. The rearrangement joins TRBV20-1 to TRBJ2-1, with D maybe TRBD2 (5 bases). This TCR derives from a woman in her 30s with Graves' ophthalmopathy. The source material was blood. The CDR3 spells CSAGVGSAEQFF. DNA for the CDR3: TGCAGTGCTGGGGTAGGGAGTGCTGAGCAGTTCTTC.